Listed below are T cell receptor beta chains from one sample, sequenced in a study of naive and memory T cell subsets. From the UMI-ligation and nested PCR reads, TCRdb called clonotypes with MiXCR, one entry per CDR3 protein. The sample has approximately 31,000 distinct CDR3 sequences, less than 20% seen once. What was sequenced was effector memory CD4+ T cells from blood. The receptors come from a human donor in good health. The CDR3 runs from the conserved cysteine through the conserved F or W. Each record gives: J gene, V gene, CDR3 protein.

J gene: TRBJ2-5; V gene: TRBV3-1; CDR3 protein: CASSQSRTQYF
J gene: TRBJ2-1; V gene: TRBV11-2; CDR3 protein: CASRNPRPGSDEQFF
J gene: TRBJ2-3; V gene: TRBV20-1; CDR3 protein: CSAGQTTDTQYF
J gene: TRBJ2-7; V gene: TRBV7-2; CDR3 protein: CASSPGMANYEQYF
J gene: TRBJ1-5; V gene: TRBV6-6; CDR3 protein: CATRQGMNQPQHF
J gene: TRBJ1-2; V gene: TRBV20-1; CDR3 protein: CSATNPDSLYGYTF
J gene: TRBJ1-2; V gene: TRBV7-2; CDR3 protein: CASSLSPPNYGYTF
J gene: TRBJ2-7; V gene: TRBV7-2; CDR3 protein: CASSPHRYEQYF
J gene: TRBJ2-5; V gene: TRBV5-1; CDR3 protein: CASSLVGETQYF
J gene: TRBJ2-7; V gene: TRBV12-3/TRBV12-4; CDR3 protein: CASSRTSGTYEQYF
J gene: TRBJ2-3; V gene: TRBV15; CDR3 protein: CATSRVIAGGTDTQYF
J gene: TRBJ1-2; V gene: TRBV7-9; CDR3 protein: CASSFNRATYTF
J gene: TRBJ2-5; V gene: TRBV10-3; CDR3 protein: CAISESPAGSQYF
J gene: TRBJ2-4; V gene: TRBV20-1; CDR3 protein: CSSNPIDQGIHGRAKNIQYF
J gene: TRBJ2-7; V gene: TRBV20-1; CDR3 protein: CSASPAGGYTYEQYF
J gene: TRBJ2-5; V gene: TRBV5-4; CDR3 protein: CASSRQPGLGRETQYF
J gene: TRBJ2-1; V gene: TRBV4-2; CDR3 protein: CASSQGVGTGYNEQFF
J gene: TRBJ2-2; V gene: TRBV7-3; CDR3 protein: CASSPKGPVLLANTGELFF
J gene: TRBJ2-1; V gene: TRBV12-3/TRBV12-4; CDR3 protein: CASSLEIWTSGRATYNEQFF
J gene: TRBJ2-1; V gene: TRBV20-1; CDR3 protein: CSARKGLAGNNEQFF
J gene: TRBJ1-5; V gene: TRBV6-6; CDR3 protein: CASSERTGNQPQHF
J gene: TRBJ2-1; V gene: TRBV9; CDR3 protein: CASSAPGGTSGYNEQFF